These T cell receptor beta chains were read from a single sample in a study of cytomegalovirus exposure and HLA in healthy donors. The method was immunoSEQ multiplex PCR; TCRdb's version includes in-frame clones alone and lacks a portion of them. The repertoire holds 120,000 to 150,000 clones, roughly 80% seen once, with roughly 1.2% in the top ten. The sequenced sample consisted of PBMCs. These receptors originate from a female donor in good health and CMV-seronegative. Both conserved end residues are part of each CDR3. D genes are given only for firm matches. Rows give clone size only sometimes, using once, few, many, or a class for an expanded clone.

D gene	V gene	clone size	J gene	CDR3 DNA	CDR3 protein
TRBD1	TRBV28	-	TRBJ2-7	TGTGCCAGCAGTTTGGGGACAGTTTACGAGCAGTACTTC	CASSLGTVYEQYF
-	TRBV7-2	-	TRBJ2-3	TGTGCCAGTCACTGGGGCGATTTAAGCACAGATACGCAGTATTTT	CASHWGDLSTDTQYF
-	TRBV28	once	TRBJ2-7	TGTGCCAGCAGTCCTCCCCTCTACGAGCAGTACTTC	CASSPPLYEQYF
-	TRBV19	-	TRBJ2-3	TGTGCCAGTAGTATGAGTATCGGTACGCAGTATTTT	CASSMSIGTQYF
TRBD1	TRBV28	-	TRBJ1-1	TGTGCCAGCACCCCGACAGGGCTCCACACTGAAGCTTTCTTT	CASTPTGLHTEAFF
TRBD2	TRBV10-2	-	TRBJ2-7	TGCGCCAGCAGTGAGTCAGGCGGGAGGGCCTACGAGCAGTACTTC	CASSESGGRAYEQYF
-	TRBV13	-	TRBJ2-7	TGTGCCAGCAGCCACCCTCTCGACAGGTTTTACTTC	CASSHPLDRFYF
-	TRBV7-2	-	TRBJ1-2	-	CASSPFGEGYTF
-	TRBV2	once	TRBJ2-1	TGTGCCAGCAGTAAGGGACTGATAAATGAGCAGTTCTTC	CASSKGLINEQFF
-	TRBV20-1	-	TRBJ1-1	TGCAGTGCTAGGGGGGGCACTGAAGCTTTCTTT	CSARGGTEAFF
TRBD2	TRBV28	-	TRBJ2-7	TGTGCCAGCAGTGAGTCCCTTAGCGGGAGAGGTTACGAGCAGTACTTC	CASSESLSGRGYEQYF
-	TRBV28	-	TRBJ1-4	TGTGCCAGCAGCCCCTGGGGCAGGGGCGGTGAAAAACTGTTTTTT	CASSPWGRGGEKLFF
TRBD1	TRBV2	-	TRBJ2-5	TGTGCCAGCAGTGAACGGGCGCGGGGGCGCGTTTTGGACAGGGGGAGAGAGACCCAGTACTTC	CASSERARGRVLDRGRETQYF
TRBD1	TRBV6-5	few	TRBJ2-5	TGTGCCAGCAGTTGGGGACAGACAGAGACCCAGTACTTC	CASSWGQTETQYF
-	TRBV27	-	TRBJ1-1	TGTGCCAGCAGACCCGGGAGGAACACTGAAGCTTTCTTT	CASRPGRNTEAFF
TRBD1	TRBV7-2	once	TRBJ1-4	TGTGCCAGCAGCTTTGGACAGGGGAGTGAAAAACTGTTTTTT	CASSFGQGSEKLFF
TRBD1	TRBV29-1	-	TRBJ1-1	TGCAGCGTTACCGACAGGGGACGGAACACTGAAGCTTTCTTT	CSVTDRGRNTEAFF
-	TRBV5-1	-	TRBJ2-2	TGCGCCAGCAGCTTGGTGGCGGGATTGCACACCGGGGAGCTGTTTTTT	CASSLVAGLHTGELFF
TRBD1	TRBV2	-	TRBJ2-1	TGTGCCAGCAGCCCGGGACAGGGATACAATGAGCAGTTCTTC	CASSPGQGYNEQFF
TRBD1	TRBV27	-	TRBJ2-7	TGTGCCAGCAGTTTATCGGCAGGGGGTACCTACGAGCAGTACTTC	CASSLSAGGTYEQYF
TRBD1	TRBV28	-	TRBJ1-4	TGTGCCAGCAGCGTAGGGCTCAGACAGGGCATTAATGAAAAACTGTTTTTT	CASSVGLRQGINEKLFF
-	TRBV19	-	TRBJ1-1	TGTGCCAGTACCCGGGCGGGGTTCATCGAAGCTTTCTTT	CASTRAGFIEAFF
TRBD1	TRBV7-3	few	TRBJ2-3	TGTGCCAGCAGCTTGACAGGGGGCACAGATACGCAGTATTTT	CASSLTGGTDTQYF
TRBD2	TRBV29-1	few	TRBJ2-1	TGCAGCGTTGTTATCGCAAGGACTAGCGGGAGGGTTGGCAATGAGCAGTTCTTC	CSVVIARTSGRVGNEQFF
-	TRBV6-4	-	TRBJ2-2	TGTGCCAGCAGTGACACGGGGACCGGGGAGCTGTTTTTT	CASSDTGTGELFF
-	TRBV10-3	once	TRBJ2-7	TGTGCCATCAGTGAGTCCGGACAGACCTACGAGCAGTACTTC	CAISESGQTYEQYF
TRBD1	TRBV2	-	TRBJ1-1	TGTGCCAGCAGTGGGGACCCAGGGGGAGCCAACACTGAAGCTTTCTTT	CASSGDPGGANTEAFF
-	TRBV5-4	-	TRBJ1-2	TGTGCCAGCAGCTTTAATAAAGGGGGAGATGGCTACACCTTC	CASSFNKGGDGYTF
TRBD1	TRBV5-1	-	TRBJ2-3	TGCGCCAGCAGCCCTTGGCAGGGGGCAACAGATACGCAGTATTTT	CASSPWQGATDTQYF
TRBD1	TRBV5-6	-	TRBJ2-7	TGTGCCAGCAGCTCGCTTCAGGGGGTGGGAAACGAGCAGTACTTC	CASSSLQGVGNEQYF
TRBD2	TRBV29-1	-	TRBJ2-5	TGCAGCGTTGATTCCCCACTGACTATAGCGGGACCTGCAGGGGAGACCCAGTACTTC	CSVDSPLTIAGPAGETQYF
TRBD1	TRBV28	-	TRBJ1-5	TGTGCCAGCAACAGGGGAAAGGCCAATCAGCCCCAGCATTTT	CASNRGKANQPQHF
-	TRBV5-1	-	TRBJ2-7	TGCGCCAGCAGCTTGGACGGGTACGAGCAGTACTTC	CASSLDGYEQYF
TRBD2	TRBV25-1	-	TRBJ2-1	TGTGCCAGCAGCCCTTATAGCGGGAGTAAGGATGAGCAGTTCTTC	CASSPYSGSKDEQFF
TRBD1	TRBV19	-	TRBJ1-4	TGTGCCAGTAGTATAATGGACAGGGTGAACGAAAAACTGTTTTTT	CASSIMDRVNEKLFF
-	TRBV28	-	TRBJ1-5	TGTGCCAGCAGTCGACAGTTAAAAACGGGTCAGCCCCAGCATTTT	CASSRQLKTGQPQHF
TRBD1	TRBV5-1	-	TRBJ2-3	TGCGCCAGCAGCTCACAGGGGGCCAACACAGATACGCAGTATTTT	CASSSQGANTDTQYF
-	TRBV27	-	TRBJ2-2	TGTGCCAGCAGTTTAACTTTCGGCGGGGAGCTGTTTTTT	CASSLTFGGELFF
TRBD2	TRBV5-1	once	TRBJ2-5	TGCGCCAGCAGCTTGGGGGCTAGCGGCCAAGAGACCCAGTACTTC	CASSLGASGQETQYF
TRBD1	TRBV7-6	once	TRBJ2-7	TGTGCCAGCAGCCCCACCCGGGACAGAACCTACGAGCAGTACTTC	CASSPTRDRTYEQYF
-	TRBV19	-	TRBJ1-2	TGTGCCAGTAGTACCACGGACAGTAACTATGGCTACACCTTC	CASSTTDSNYGYTF
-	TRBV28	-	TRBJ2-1	TGTGCCAGCAGTTTTAAGGTACTAACGTTCTTC	CASSFKVLTFF
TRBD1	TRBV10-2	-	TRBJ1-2	TGCGCCAGCAGAATCGACAGGGATGGCTACACCTTC	CASRIDRDGYTF
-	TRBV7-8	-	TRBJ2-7	TGTGCCAGCAGCCTCCAAGCGGGTTACGAGCAGTACTTC	CASSLQAGYEQYF
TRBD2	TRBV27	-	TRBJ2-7	TGTGCCAGCAGTTTGGGGGGGATCGGGGACGAGCAGTACTTC	CASSLGGIGDEQYF
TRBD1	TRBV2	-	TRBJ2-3	TGTGCCAGCAGTGAATGGGACAGGGTGGGAGCAGATACGCAGTATTTT	CASSEWDRVGADTQYF
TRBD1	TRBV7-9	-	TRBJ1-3	TGTGCCAGCAGCTCACGGACAGGGGGCACTTCTGGAAACACCATATATTTT	CASSSRTGGTSGNTIYF
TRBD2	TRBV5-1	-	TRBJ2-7	TGCGCCAGCAGCTTGTGGGGAGGGAGCAACGAGCAGTACTTC	CASSLWGGSNEQYF